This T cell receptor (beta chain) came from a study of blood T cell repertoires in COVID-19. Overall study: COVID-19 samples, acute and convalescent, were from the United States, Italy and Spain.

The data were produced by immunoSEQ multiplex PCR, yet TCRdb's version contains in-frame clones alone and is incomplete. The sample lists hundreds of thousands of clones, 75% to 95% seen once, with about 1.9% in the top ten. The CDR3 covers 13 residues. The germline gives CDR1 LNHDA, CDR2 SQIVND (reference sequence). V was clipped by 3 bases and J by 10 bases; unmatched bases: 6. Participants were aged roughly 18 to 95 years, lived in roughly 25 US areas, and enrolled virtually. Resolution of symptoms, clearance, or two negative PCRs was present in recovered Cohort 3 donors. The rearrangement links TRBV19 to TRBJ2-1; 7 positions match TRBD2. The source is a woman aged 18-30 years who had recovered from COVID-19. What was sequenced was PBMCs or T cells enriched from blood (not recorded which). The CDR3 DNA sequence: TGTGCCAGTAGTATCCGACTAGCCTGGGAGCAGTTCTTC. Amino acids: CASSIRLAWEQFF. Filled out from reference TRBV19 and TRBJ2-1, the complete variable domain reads DGGITQSPKYLFRKEGQNVTLSCEQNLNHDAMYWYRQDPGQGLRLIYYSQIVNDFQKGDIAEGYSVSREKKESFPLTVTSAQKNPTAFYLCASSIRLAWEQFFGPGTRLTVL.